These T cell receptor beta chains were read from a single sample in a study of T cell changes during pregnancy in multiple sclerosis. Profiling relied on immunoSEQ multiplex PCR, and the TCRdb table lists in-frame clones only, not all of them. The sample has 20,000 to 25,000 clones, roughly 80% seen once. The input for sequencing was CD8+ T cells from peripheral blood mononuclear cells, taken in the first trimester of pregnancy. Every receptor here comes from a female donor in good health, enrolled as a control in a pregnancy study. CDR3s include the opening cysteine and the closing phenylalanine or tryptophan. The order of the fields is CDR3 DNA, CDR3 protein, clone size, D gene, J gene, V gene. The D gene is left open where the match is weak. Rows give clone size only sometimes, using once, few, many, or a class for an expanded clone.

CDR3 DNA: TGCGCCAGCAGCCAAGAGGCAGGGAACACTGAAGCTTTCTTT; CDR3 protein: CASSQEAGNTEAFF; clone size: NA; D gene: NA; J gene: TRBJ1-1; V gene: TRBV4-3
CDR3 DNA: TGTGCCAGCAGCCCCCGAGATGGCGGGGGGGCCACCATAGATACGCAGTATTTT; CDR3 protein: CASSPRDGGGATIDTQYF; clone size: NA; D gene: TRBD2; J gene: TRBJ2-3; V gene: TRBV4-2
CDR3 DNA: TGTGCCAGCAGCGAACAGGGGTCCCCTGAAGCTTTCTTT; CDR3 protein: CASSEQGSPEAFF; clone size: NA; D gene: TRBD1; J gene: TRBJ1-1; V gene: TRBV2
CDR3 DNA: TGTGCCAGCAGCTCGGGACAGGCAAGAGGCTACACCTTC; CDR3 protein: CASSSGQARGYTF; clone size: NA; D gene: TRBD1; J gene: TRBJ1-2; V gene: TRBV7-9
CDR3 DNA: TGTGCCTGGAGCCTAACCCCCCCAGGGGAAAGCACAGATACGCAGTATTTT; CDR3 protein: CAWSLTPPGESTDTQYF; clone size: NA; D gene: NA; J gene: TRBJ2-3; V gene: TRBV30
CDR3 DNA: TGTGCCAGCAGCTTGGCGCGGGGCCACAATGAGCAGTTCTTC; CDR3 protein: CASSLARGHNEQFF; clone size: NA; D gene: NA; J gene: TRBJ2-1; V gene: TRBV7-2
CDR3 DNA: TGTGCCAGCAGTTTAGGACAGGGGATTTATGGCTACACCTTC; CDR3 protein: CASSLGQGIYGYTF; clone size: NA; D gene: TRBD1; J gene: TRBJ1-2; V gene: TRBV27
CDR3 DNA: TGTGCCAGCACCCTGGGACAGGGGTATGGCTACACCTTC; CDR3 protein: CASTLGQGYGYTF; clone size: NA; D gene: TRBD1; J gene: TRBJ1-2; V gene: TRBV27
CDR3 DNA: TGTGCCAGCAGCTTGTACGCCGACTCCTATGAAAAACTGTTTTTT; CDR3 protein: CASSLYADSYEKLFF; clone size: NA; D gene: NA; J gene: TRBJ1-4; V gene: TRBV5-4
CDR3 DNA: TGTGCCAGCAGCGACCCCCCGGATGGCGCGAGGCGAGCTTTCTTT; CDR3 protein: CASSDPPDGARRAFF; clone size: few; D gene: NA; J gene: TRBJ1-1; V gene: TRBV9
CDR3 DNA: TGTGCCAGCAGTGAGCCAATAGCGGGAGGTTGGAATGAGCAGTTCTTC; CDR3 protein: CASSEPIAGGWNEQFF; clone size: NA; D gene: TRBD2; J gene: TRBJ2-1; V gene: TRBV28
CDR3 DNA: TGTGCCAGCAGCCTCCTCCCTTTGAACACTGAAGCTTTCTTT; CDR3 protein: CASSLLPLNTEAFF; clone size: NA; D gene: NA; J gene: TRBJ1-1; V gene: TRBV7-2
CDR3 DNA: TGTGCCAGCAGCTTAAGGAACAGCGGGGAGGGCCCTTACAATGAGCAGTTCTTC; CDR3 protein: CASSLRNSGEGPYNEQFF; clone size: NA; D gene: TRBD2; J gene: TRBJ2-1; V gene: TRBV11-2
CDR3 DNA: TGTGCCAGCAGCTTTGCAGGTGATCAGCCCCAGCATTTT; CDR3 protein: CASSFAGDQPQHF; clone size: NA; D gene: NA; J gene: TRBJ1-5; V gene: TRBV7-9
CDR3 DNA: TGTGCCAGCACCAAGGACAGGGTCGGAAACACCATATATTTT; CDR3 protein: CASTKDRVGNTIYF; clone size: NA; D gene: TRBD1; J gene: TRBJ1-3; V gene: TRBV6-5
CDR3 DNA: TGTGCCAGCAGCCCCCAGGGGGCTTTTAACTATGGCTACACCTTC; CDR3 protein: CASSPQGAFNYGYTF; clone size: NA; D gene: TRBD1; J gene: TRBJ1-2; V gene: TRBV27
CDR3 DNA: TGTGCCAGCAGCCAAGATCGGAGGAATGAGCAGTTCTTC; CDR3 protein: CASSQDRRNEQFF; clone size: NA; D gene: NA; J gene: TRBJ2-1; V gene: TRBV14
CDR3 DNA: TGTGCCAGCAGGAAACAGGGGAGGTCCGCCGAGCAGTACTTC; CDR3 protein: CASRKQGRSAEQYF; clone size: NA; D gene: NA; J gene: TRBJ2-7; V gene: TRBV11-2
CDR3 DNA: TGCGCCAGCAGCTGGGGACTAGCGGGAACCTACGAGCAGTACTTC; CDR3 protein: CASSWGLAGTYEQYF; clone size: NA; D gene: TRBD2; J gene: TRBJ2-7; V gene: TRBV5-1
CDR3 DNA: TGCGCCAGCAGTTTCGGACAGGGGCCAATGAACACTGAAGCTTTCTTT; CDR3 protein: CASSFGQGPMNTEAFF; clone size: NA; D gene: TRBD1; J gene: TRBJ1-1; V gene: TRBV10-1
CDR3 DNA: TGTGCCAGTAACGTTGGTCGGCAGGGTCCTAGGAATGAGCAGTTCTTC; CDR3 protein: CASNVGRQGPRNEQFF; clone size: few; D gene: NA; J gene: TRBJ2-1; V gene: TRBV19
CDR3 DNA: TGTGCCAGCAGTGAAGCGCTAGCGGGCTCCTACGAGCAGTACTTC; CDR3 protein: CASSEALAGSYEQYF; clone size: NA; D gene: TRBD2; J gene: TRBJ2-7; V gene: TRBV6-1
CDR3 DNA: TGTGCCAGCAGCTTAGCCGACAGTGAAAACATTCAGTACTTC; CDR3 protein: CASSLADSENIQYF; clone size: NA; D gene: NA; J gene: TRBJ2-4; V gene: TRBV7-2
CDR3 DNA: TGTGCCAGCAGCTCTTGGACAGGGAGGGGCAGTGAAGCTTTCTTT; CDR3 protein: CASSSWTGRGSEAFF; clone size: NA; D gene: TRBD1; J gene: TRBJ1-1; V gene: TRBV5-5
CDR3 DNA: TGTGCCAGCAGCAAAGGTTTGAGAGGGAATAATGAAAAACTGTTTTTT; CDR3 protein: CASSKGLRGNNEKLFF; clone size: NA; D gene: NA; J gene: TRBJ1-4; V gene: TRBV21-1
CDR3 DNA: TGCGCCAGCAGCTTGCAGGTGGGGCACCTTTACGAGCAGTACTTC; CDR3 protein: CASSLQVGHLYEQYF; clone size: once; D gene: NA; J gene: TRBJ2-7; V gene: TRBV5-1
CDR3 DNA: TGTGCCAGCAGCCCCCGAGCAAGTTTAGCGGGGGATGTAGATGAGCAGTTCTTC; CDR3 protein: CASSPRASLAGDVDEQFF; clone size: NA; D gene: TRBD2; J gene: TRBJ2-1; V gene: TRBV9
CDR3 DNA: TGTGCCAGCAGTGAATCACCGGGGAACACTGAAGCTTTCTTT; CDR3 protein: CASSESPGNTEAFF; clone size: medium-sized; D gene: NA; J gene: TRBJ1-1; V gene: TRBV6-1
CDR3 DNA: TGCAGCCTGGACAGCAACACTGAAGCTTTCTTT; CDR3 protein: CSLDSNTEAFF; clone size: few; D gene: NA; J gene: TRBJ1-1; V gene: TRBV20-1
CDR3 DNA: TGTGCCAGCAGTTACGATCCGGGCTACGAGCAGTACTTC; CDR3 protein: CASSYDPGYEQYF; clone size: NA; D gene: NA; J gene: TRBJ2-7; V gene: TRBV6-5
CDR3 DNA: TGTGCCAGCAGTTACTCGAGAAGCAGAGGCGACGACGAGCAGTACTTC; CDR3 protein: CASSYSRSRGDDEQYF; clone size: NA; D gene: NA; J gene: TRBJ2-7; V gene: TRBV6-6
CDR3 DNA: TGTGCCAGCGGGGACAGGGGTCCCTACAATGAGCAGTTCTTC; CDR3 protein: CASGDRGPYNEQFF; clone size: NA; D gene: TRBD1; J gene: TRBJ2-1; V gene: TRBV27
CDR3 DNA: TGTGCCTGGAAGAGCCGGGACAGAGTAGTGGACGAGCAGTACTTC; CDR3 protein: CAWKSRDRVVDEQYF; clone size: NA; D gene: TRBD1; J gene: TRBJ2-7; V gene: TRBV30
CDR3 DNA: TGTGCCAGCAGTGAAAAGGTCGAGGGGGCTGAAGCTTTCTTT; CDR3 protein: CASSEKVEGAEAFF; clone size: few; D gene: NA; J gene: TRBJ1-1; V gene: TRBV6-1
CDR3 DNA: TGTGCCAGCAGCCCAGCCGGGACTAGCGGCACAGATACGCAGTATTTT; CDR3 protein: CASSPAGTSGTDTQYF; clone size: NA; D gene: TRBD2; J gene: TRBJ2-3; V gene: TRBV7-6
CDR3 DNA: TGTGCCAGCAGCTTAACAGGTCGCGCGCAGTATTTT; CDR3 protein: CASSLTGRAQYF; clone size: NA; D gene: NA; J gene: TRBJ2-3; V gene: TRBV5-6
CDR3 DNA: TGTGCCAGCAGCTTCGCCCTGACTGGGGATACGCAGTATTTT; CDR3 protein: CASSFALTGDTQYF; clone size: NA; D gene: NA; J gene: TRBJ2-3; V gene: TRBV7-8
CDR3 DNA: TGCGCCAGCAGCCGAGGACAGGGCGATTACAATGAGCAGTTCTTC; CDR3 protein: CASSRGQGDYNEQFF; clone size: NA; D gene: TRBD1; J gene: TRBJ2-1; V gene: TRBV4-1
CDR3 DNA: TGCGCCAGCAGCCTCGACAGGGGGGCGGACGAGCAGTACTTC; CDR3 protein: CASSLDRGADEQYF; clone size: few; D gene: TRBD1; J gene: TRBJ2-7; V gene: TRBV4-1
CDR3 DNA: TGTGCCAGCAGCCTAGGGAGGAGTCATGAAAAACTGTTTTTT; CDR3 protein: CASSLGRSHEKLFF; clone size: few; D gene: NA; J gene: TRBJ1-4; V gene: TRBV5-4
CDR3 DNA: TGCGCCAGCAGCTTGAGAGGGGCCCTAGCGAGAGACTCCTACGAGCAGTACTTC; CDR3 protein: CASSLRGALARDSYEQYF; clone size: NA; D gene: NA; J gene: TRBJ2-7; V gene: TRBV5-1
CDR3 DNA: TGTGCCAGCAGCTTGGAGTTCTTAGGACAGGGGGCTGGTGGCTACACCTTC; CDR3 protein: CASSLEFLGQGAGGYTF; clone size: NA; D gene: TRBD1; J gene: TRBJ1-2; V gene: TRBV5-5
CDR3 DNA: TGTGCCAGCAGCGCCAGACAGGCTGGCTACACCTTC; CDR3 protein: CASSARQAGYTF; clone size: few; D gene: NA; J gene: TRBJ1-2; V gene: TRBV7-2
CDR3 DNA: TGTGCCACGGGCAATGACAGAAATCCCACCGGGGAGCTGTTTTTT; CDR3 protein: CATGNDRNPTGELFF; clone size: NA; D gene: NA; J gene: TRBJ2-2; V gene: TRBV15
CDR3 DNA: TGTGCTAGCAGCCCGGGCACAGATACGCAGTATTTT; CDR3 protein: CASSPGTDTQYF; clone size: NA; D gene: NA; J gene: TRBJ2-3; V gene: TRBV7-7
CDR3 DNA: TGTGCCAGCTCACCGGCGGGACAGGGTATGGACTCCTACGAGCAGTACTTC; CDR3 protein: CASSPAGQGMDSYEQYF; clone size: few; D gene: TRBD1; J gene: TRBJ2-7; V gene: TRBV18
CDR3 DNA: TGTGCCAGCAGTGACTCGACAGGGGCAGATACGCAGTATTTT; CDR3 protein: CASSDSTGADTQYF; clone size: NA; D gene: TRBD1; J gene: TRBJ2-3; V gene: TRBV6-4
CDR3 DNA: TGTGCCAGCAGGGCGACAGGGGACGAGACCCAGTACTTC; CDR3 protein: CASRATGDETQYF; clone size: NA; D gene: TRBD1; J gene: TRBJ2-5; V gene: TRBV6-6
CDR3 DNA: TGTGCCAGCAGCTTAGATCCGAGAGAAGCTTTCTTT; CDR3 protein: CASSLDPREAFF; clone size: NA; D gene: NA; J gene: TRBJ1-1; V gene: TRBV11-2
CDR3 DNA: TGTGCCAGCAGCGTAGGCGGGACGGTTGATCAGCCCCAGCATTTT; CDR3 protein: CASSVGGTVDQPQHF; clone size: NA; D gene: NA; J gene: TRBJ1-5; V gene: TRBV9
CDR3 DNA: TGTGCCAGCAGCCTGGGACGGTCCCTGGAGACCCAGTACTTC; CDR3 protein: CASSLGRSLETQYF; clone size: NA; D gene: NA; J gene: TRBJ2-5; V gene: TRBV5-4
CDR3 DNA: TGTGCCAGCAGCGGGGGAGCGGGGGGAGGGGAGACCCAGTACTTC; CDR3 protein: CASSGGAGGGETQYF; clone size: once; D gene: TRBD2; J gene: TRBJ2-5; V gene: TRBV9
CDR3 DNA: TGTGCCAGCAGAAACATAGCGGGAGGGCCTTACAATGAGCAGTTCTTC; CDR3 protein: CASRNIAGGPYNEQFF; clone size: NA; D gene: TRBD2; J gene: TRBJ2-1; V gene: TRBV13
CDR3 DNA: TGTGCCTGGAGTGCTCCCCTAGGAGGGAACTATGGCTACACCTTC; CDR3 protein: CAWSAPLGGNYGYTF; clone size: NA; D gene: NA; J gene: TRBJ1-2; V gene: TRBV30